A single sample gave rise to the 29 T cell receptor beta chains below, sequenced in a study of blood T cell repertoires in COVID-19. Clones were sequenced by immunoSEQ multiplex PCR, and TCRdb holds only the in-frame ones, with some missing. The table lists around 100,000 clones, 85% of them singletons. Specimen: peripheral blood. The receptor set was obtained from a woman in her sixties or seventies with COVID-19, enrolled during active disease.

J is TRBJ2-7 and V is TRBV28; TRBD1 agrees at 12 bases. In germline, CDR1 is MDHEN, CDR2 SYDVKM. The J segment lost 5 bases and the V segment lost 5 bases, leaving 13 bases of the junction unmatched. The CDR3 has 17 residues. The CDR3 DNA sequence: TGTGCCAGCAGTCCTCCCCGCGGGACAGGGGGCTCGGACGAGCAGTACTTC. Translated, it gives CASSPPRGTGGSDEQYF.

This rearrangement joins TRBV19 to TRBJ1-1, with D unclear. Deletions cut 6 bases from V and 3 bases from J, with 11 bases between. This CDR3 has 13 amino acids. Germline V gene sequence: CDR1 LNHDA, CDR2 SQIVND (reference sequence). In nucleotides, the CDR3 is TGTGCCAGTAGCTCCACGGGTGACACTGAAGCTTTCTTT. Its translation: CASSSTGDTEAFF.

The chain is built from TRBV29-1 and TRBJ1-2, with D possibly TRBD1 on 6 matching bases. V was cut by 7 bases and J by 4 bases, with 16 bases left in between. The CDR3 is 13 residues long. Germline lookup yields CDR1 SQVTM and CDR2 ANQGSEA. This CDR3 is CSGLLGAGYGYTF. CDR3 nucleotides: TGCAGCGGACTCTTGGGGGCGGGCTATGGCTACACCTTC.

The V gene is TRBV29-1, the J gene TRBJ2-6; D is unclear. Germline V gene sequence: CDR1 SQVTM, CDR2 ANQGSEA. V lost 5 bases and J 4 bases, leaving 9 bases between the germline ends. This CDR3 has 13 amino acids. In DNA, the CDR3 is TGCAGCGTTTCTGCACAAGGGGCCAACGTCCTGACTTTC. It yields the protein CSVSAQGANVLTF.

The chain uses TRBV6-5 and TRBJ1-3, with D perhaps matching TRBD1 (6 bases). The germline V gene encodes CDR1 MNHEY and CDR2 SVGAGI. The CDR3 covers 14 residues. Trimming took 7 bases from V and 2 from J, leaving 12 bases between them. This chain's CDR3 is CASTHEGAGNTIYF. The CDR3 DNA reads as TGTGCCAGCACCCACGAGGGGGCTGGAAACACCATATATTTT.

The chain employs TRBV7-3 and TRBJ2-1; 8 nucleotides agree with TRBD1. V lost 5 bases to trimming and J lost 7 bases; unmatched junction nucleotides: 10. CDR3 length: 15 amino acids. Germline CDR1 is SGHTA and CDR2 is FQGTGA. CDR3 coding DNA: TGTGCCAGCAGCGCCAAGGACAGGGTTGGGAATGAGCAGTTCTTC. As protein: CASSAKDRVGNEQFF.

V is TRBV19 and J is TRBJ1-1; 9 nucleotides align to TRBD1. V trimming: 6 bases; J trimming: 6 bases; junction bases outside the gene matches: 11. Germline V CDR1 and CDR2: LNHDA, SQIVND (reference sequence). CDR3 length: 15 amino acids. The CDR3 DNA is TGTGCCAGTAGAGGTCCCGGGACAGGGAGGTCTGAAGCTTTCTTT. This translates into CASRGPGTGRSEAFF. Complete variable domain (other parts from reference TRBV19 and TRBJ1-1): DGGITQSPKYLFRKEGQNVTLSCEQNLNHDAMYWYRQDPGQGLRLIYYSQIVNDFQKGDIAEGYSVSREKKESFPLTVTSAQKNPTAFYLCASRGPGTGRSEAFFGQGTRLTVV.

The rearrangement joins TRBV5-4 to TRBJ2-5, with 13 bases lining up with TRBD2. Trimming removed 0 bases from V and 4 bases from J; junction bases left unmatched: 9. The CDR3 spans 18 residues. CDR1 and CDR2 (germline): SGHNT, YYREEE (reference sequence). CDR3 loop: CASSLGQGRLAGGETQYF. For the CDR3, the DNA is TGTGCCAGCAGCTTGGGACAGGGACGACTAGCGGGGGGAGAGACCCAGTACTTC.

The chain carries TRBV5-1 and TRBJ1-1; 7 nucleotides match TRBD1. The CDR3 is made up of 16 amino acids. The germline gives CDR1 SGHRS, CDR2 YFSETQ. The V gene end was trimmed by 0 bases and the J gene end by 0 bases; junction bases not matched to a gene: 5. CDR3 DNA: TGCGCCAGCAGCTTGGCGGACAGGTTTATGAACACTGAAGCTTTCTTT. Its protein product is CASSLADRFMNTEAFF.

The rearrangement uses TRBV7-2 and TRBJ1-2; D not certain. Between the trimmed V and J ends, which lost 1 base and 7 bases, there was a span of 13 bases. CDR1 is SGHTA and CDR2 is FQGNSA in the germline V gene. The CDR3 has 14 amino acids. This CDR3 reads CASSLVEGLSGYTF. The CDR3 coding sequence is TGTGCCAGCAGCTTAGTGGAGGGTCTCTCTGGCTACACCTTC.

CDR3 nucleotide sequence: TGTGCCAGCAGCCAACGGGCAGGGGGCGAAGCTTTCTTT. Translation: CASSQRAGGEAFF. The chain carries TRBV3-1 (or the pseudogene TRBV3-2) and TRBJ1-1; 8 nucleotides match TRBD1. CDR3 length equals 13 residues. From germline, CDR1 is LGHDT and CDR2 YNNKEL (reference sequence). V shed 2 bases and J 8 bases; nucleotides not matched to a gene: 4.

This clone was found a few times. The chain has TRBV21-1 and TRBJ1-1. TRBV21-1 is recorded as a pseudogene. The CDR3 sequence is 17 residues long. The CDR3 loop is CASSKALGRGTNTEAFF. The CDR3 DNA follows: TGTGCCAGCAGCAAAGCATTGGGGAGGGGCACGAACACTGAAGCTTTCTTT.

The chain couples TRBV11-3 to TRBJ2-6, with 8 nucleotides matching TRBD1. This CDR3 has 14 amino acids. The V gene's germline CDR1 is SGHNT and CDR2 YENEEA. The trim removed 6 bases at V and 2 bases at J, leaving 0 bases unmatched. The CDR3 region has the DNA TGTGCCAGCAGGACAGGGGCTGGGGCCAACGTCCTGACTTTC. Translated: CASRTGAGANVLTF.

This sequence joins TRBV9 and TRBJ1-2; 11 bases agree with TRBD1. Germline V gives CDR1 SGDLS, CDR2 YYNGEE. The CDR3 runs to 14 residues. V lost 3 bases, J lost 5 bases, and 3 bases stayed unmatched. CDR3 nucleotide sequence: TGTGCCAGCAGCGCCCGGGACAGGGGGTATGGCTACACCTTC. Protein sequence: CASSARDRGYGYTF.

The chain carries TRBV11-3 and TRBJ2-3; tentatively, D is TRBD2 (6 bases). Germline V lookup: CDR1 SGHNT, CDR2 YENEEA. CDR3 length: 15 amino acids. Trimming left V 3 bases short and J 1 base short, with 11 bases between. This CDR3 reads CASSFRGTRTDTQYF. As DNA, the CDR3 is TGTGCCAGCAGCTTCCGGGGGACCCGCACAGATACGCAGTATTTT.

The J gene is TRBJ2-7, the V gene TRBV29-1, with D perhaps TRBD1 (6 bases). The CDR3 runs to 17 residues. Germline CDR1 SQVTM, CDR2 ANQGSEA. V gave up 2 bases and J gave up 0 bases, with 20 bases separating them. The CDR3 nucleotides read TGCAGCGTTGAAATCTTTAGGAGACAGGAGAACTCCTACGAGCAGTACTTC. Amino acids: CSVEIFRRQENSYEQYF.

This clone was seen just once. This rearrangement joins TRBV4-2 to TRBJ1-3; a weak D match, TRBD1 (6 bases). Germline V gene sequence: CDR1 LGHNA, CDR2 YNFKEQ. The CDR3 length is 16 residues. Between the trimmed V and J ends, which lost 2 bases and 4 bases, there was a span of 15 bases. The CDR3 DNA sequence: TGTGCCAGCAGCCAATCACAGGGAGAGCCAGGAAACACCATATATTTT. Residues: CASSQSQGEPGNTIYF.

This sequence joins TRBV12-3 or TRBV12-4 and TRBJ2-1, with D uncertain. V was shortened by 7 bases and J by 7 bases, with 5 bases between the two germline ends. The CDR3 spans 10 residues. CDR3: CASTENEQFF. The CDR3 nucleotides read TGTGCCAGCACGGAGAATGAGCAGTTCTTC.

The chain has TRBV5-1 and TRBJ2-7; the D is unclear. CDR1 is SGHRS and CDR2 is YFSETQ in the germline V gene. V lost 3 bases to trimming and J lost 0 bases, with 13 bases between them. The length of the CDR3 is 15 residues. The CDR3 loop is CASSSRDGYSYEQYF. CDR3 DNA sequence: TGCGCCAGCAGCTCCAGAGACGGGTACTCCTACGAGCAGTACTTC.

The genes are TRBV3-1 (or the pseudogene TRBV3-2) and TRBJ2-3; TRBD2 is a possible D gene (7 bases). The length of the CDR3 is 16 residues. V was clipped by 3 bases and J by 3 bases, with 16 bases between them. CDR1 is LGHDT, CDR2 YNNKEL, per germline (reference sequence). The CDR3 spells CASSQGRGAGTDTQYF. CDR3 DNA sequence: TGTGCCAGCAGCCAGGGACGGGGGGCGGGTACAGATACGCAGTATTTT.

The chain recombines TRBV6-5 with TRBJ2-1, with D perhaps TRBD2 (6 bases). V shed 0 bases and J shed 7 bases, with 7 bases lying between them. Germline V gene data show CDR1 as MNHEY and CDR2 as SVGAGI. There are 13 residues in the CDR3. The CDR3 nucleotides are TGTGCCAGCAGTTACTCGGAGGGAAATGAGCAGTTCTTC. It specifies CASSYSEGNEQFF.

Here the CDR3 reads CATVSQAFDGYTF. The CDR3 DNA is TGTGCCACCGTCTCACAGGCATTTGATGGCTACACCTTC. The J gene is TRBJ1-2, the V gene TRBV7-2, with D possibly TRBD1 on 5 matching bases. Germline V CDR1 and CDR2: SGHTA, FQGNSA. V was shortened by 10 bases and J by 6 bases, with 18 bases between the two germline ends. The CDR3 covers 13 residues. The full variable domain, its missing parts supplied by reference TRBV7-2 and TRBJ1-2, is GAGVSQSPSNKVTEKGKDVELRCDPISGHTALYWYRQSLGQGLEFLIYFQGNSAPDKSGLPSDRFSAERTGGSVSTLTIQRTQQEDSAVYLCATVSQAFDGYTFGSGTRLTVV.

The DNA of the CDR3 is TGTGCCAGCAGTTACGGACAGGAGGGGAATGGCTACACCTTC. Residues: CASSYGQEGNGYTF. This sequence joins TRBV6-6 and TRBJ1-2; 7 bases are a match to TRBD1. The ends lost 2 bases at V and 6 bases at J; junction bases unmatched: 6. This CDR3 comprises 14 residues. CDR1 is MNHNY and CDR2 is SVGAGI in the germline V gene (reference sequence).

CDR3 protein: CASSPNSGGGIIYGYTF. CDR3 nucleotides: TGCGCCAGCAGCCCGAACTCGGGAGGGGGAATAATCTATGGCTACACCTTC. The chain has TRBV5-1 and TRBJ1-2, with D maybe TRBD1 (6 bases). The CDR3 sequence is 17 residues long. The germline V gene has CDR1 SGHRS and CDR2 YFSETQ. The germline V and J ends were trimmed by 4 bases and 4 bases, with 23 bases remaining between them.

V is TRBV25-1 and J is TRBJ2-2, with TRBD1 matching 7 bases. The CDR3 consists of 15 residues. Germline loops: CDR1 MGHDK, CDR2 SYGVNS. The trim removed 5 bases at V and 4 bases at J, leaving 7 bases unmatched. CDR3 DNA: TGTGCCAGCAGTAACTCCGGGACAGCCACCGGGGAGCTGTTTTTT. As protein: CASSNSGTATGELFF. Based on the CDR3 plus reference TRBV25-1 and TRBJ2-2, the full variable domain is EADIYQTPRYLVIGTGKKITLECSQTMGHDKMYWYQQDPGMELHLIHYSYGVNSTEKGDLSSESTVSRIRTEHFPLTLESARPSHTSQYLCASSNSGTATGELFFGEGSRLTVL.

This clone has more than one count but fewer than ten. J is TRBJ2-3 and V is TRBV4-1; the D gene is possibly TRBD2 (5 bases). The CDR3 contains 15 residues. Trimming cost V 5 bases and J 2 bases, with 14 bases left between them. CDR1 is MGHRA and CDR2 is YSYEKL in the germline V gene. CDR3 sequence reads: CASSEDWASTDTQYF. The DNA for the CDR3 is TGCGCCAGCAGCGAGGACTGGGCATCCACAGATACGCAGTATTTT.

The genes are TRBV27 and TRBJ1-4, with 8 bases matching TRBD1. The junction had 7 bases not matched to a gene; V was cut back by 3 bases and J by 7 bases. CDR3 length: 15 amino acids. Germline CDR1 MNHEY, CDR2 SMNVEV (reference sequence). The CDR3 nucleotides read TGTGCCAGCAGTTTCCAGGGGGCGCTTAGTGAAAAACTGTTTTTT. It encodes CASSFQGALSEKLFF.

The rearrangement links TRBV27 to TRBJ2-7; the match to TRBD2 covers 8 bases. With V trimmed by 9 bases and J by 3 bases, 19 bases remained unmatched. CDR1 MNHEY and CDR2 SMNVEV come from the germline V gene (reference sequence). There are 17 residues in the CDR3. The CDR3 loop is CASIGRGRNFRGYEQYF. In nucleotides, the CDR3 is TGTGCCAGTATCGGGAGGGGCCGAAATTTTAGGGGCTACGAGCAGTACTTC.

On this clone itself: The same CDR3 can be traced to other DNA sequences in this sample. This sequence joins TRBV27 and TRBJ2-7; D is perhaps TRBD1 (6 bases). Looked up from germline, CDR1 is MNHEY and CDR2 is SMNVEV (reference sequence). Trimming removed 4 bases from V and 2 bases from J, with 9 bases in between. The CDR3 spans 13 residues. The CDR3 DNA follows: TGTGCCAGCAGTTCGCAGGGGCCCTACGAGCAGTACTTC. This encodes CASSSQGPYEQYF.